The T cell receptor beta chain under discussion was sequenced for a study of response to subunit inactivated influenza vaccine. Study outcomes and limitations: The authors put forward the suggestion that each seasonal influenza vaccination may bring in only a limited number of new T cells.

As to this clonotype: Its antigen is not identified.

TCRdb passed the RT-PCR reads through MiXCR, listing each CDR3 protein once. Of hundreds of thousands of distinct CDR3 sequences in the sample, roughly 20% are singletons; the top ten hold about 11%. In germline, CDR1 is DFQATT, CDR2 SNEGSKA (reference sequence). V shed 3 bases and J 1 base; nucleotides not matched to a gene: 4. The CDR3 has 15 amino acids. The starting material was PBMCs from blood, obtained 4 to 6 days after vaccination. The origin of this receptor is a man in his forties or fifties who received an inactivated influenza vaccine. The gene calls are TRBV20-1 and TRBJ1-5; 9 positions agree with TRBD1. CDR3 coding DNA: TGCAGTGCTAGGGGGACAGGGCAGAGCAATCAGCCCCAGCATTTT. This sequence encodes CSARGTGQSNQPQHF.